This passage covers 20 T cell receptor beta chains from one sample sequenced in a study of identifying expanded T cells in peripheral blood (dated by TCRdb to about 2019). The protocol used for the library was the immunoSEQ multiplex PCR assay. TCRdb limited this immuneACCESS table to in-frame rearrangements with V and J called. A share of clones is missing; checked studies link under half to unresolved V genes, and the rest is unexplained. The sample table records about 130,000 clones; 75% to 90% of these occur just once. The top ten clones comprise about 8% of the sample. The specimen was blood. Receptors originate from a person aged 18-70 years in good health.

V gene TRBV11-1 combines with J gene TRBJ2-1, with D maybe TRBD1 (6 bases). The germline V gene encodes CDR1 SGHAT and CDR2 FQDESV (reference sequence). V lost 5 bases to trimming and J lost 3 bases, with 14 bases between them. The CDR3 is 15 amino acids. The CDR3 here is CASSAQGLGYNEQFF. The CDR3 DNA reads as TGTGCCAGCAGCGCACAGGGTCTGGGCTACAATGAGCAGTTCTTC.

The chain joins TRBV7-2 to TRBJ2-5; 10 bases line up with TRBD2. The length of the CDR3 is 15 residues. After removal of 5 bases from V and 5 bases from J, the junction contained 8 bases not matched to a gene. Germline CDR1 and CDR2: SGHTA and FQGNSA. The CDR3 loop is CASSRGLAGVETQYF. The CDR3 DNA is TGTGCCAGCAGCCGCGGGCTAGCGGGAGTGGAGACCCAGTACTTC.

The V gene is TRBV5-4, the J gene TRBJ2-1, with no clear D. Between the trimmed V and J ends, which lost 0 bases and 8 bases, there was a span of 9 bases. The CDR3 totals 13 residues. Germline V gene sequence: CDR1 SGHNT, CDR2 YYREEE (reference sequence). CDR3 residues: CASSLDLSDEQFF. CDR3 nucleotide sequence: TGTGCCAGCAGCTTGGACCTCTCGGATGAGCAGTTCTTC.

The V call is TRBV5-1, the J call TRBJ1-3, with a tentative D call TRBD1 (5 bases). This CDR3 comprises 16 residues. Germline assignment: CDR1 SGHRS and CDR2 YFSETQ. Trimming pared 4 bases from V and 3 bases from J, leaving 17 bases between. CDR3 sequence (DNA): TGCGCCAGCAGCACGATGGCCGGGGGAAGTGGAAACACCATATATTTT. Translating gives CASSTMAGGSGNTIYF.

The J gene is TRBJ2-7, the V gene TRBV5-4; D not resolved. The CDR3 loop spans 15 amino acids. Germline assignment: CDR1 SGHNT and CDR2 YYREEE (reference sequence). V was pared by 0 bases and J by 2 bases, with 12 bases between. The CDR3: CASSLETGPAYEQYF. Here the CDR3 DNA reads TGTGCCAGCAGCTTGGAAACTGGTCCTGCCTACGAGCAGTACTTC.

This clone was counted a few times. The rearrangement links TRBV18 to TRBJ2-7, with 7 bases aligning to TRBD1. V dropped 2 bases and J dropped 6; count of bases not matched to a gene: 7. The CDR3 consists of 14 residues. Per germline, CDR1 KGHSH and CDR2 LQKENI. This chain's CDR3 is CASSPSTGESEQYF. The CDR3 DNA reads as TGTGCCAGCTCACCAAGCACAGGGGAGTCCGAGCAGTACTTC.

The V call is TRBV7-9, the J call TRBJ2-1; the D gene is possibly TRBD1 (5 bases). Trimming took 5 bases from V and 10 from J, leaving 15 bases between them. The CDR3 contains 13 residues. Germline CDR1 reads SEHNR; CDR2 reads FQNEAQ (reference sequence). The CDR3 loop is CASSRTPVGEQFF. CDR3 coding DNA: TGTGCCAGCAGCCGGACACCAGTTGGGGAGCAGTTCTTC.

The V call is TRBV30, the J call TRBJ2-6; D tentatively reads TRBD1 or TRBD2 (5 bases each). Germline V lookup: CDR1 GTSNPN, CDR2 SVGIG (reference sequence). This CDR3 has 20 amino acids. V dropped 0 bases and J dropped 0 bases, with 21 bases sitting between them. The CDR3 here is CAWSVIRAWGSSSGANVLTF. The DNA for the CDR3 is TGTGCCTGGAGTGTAATTCGGGCGTGGGGGTCAAGCTCTGGGGCCAACGTCCTGACTTTC.

This clone was counted once. V gene TRBV4-1 combines with J gene TRBJ2-1; D may be TRBD2 (5 bases). V shed 2 bases and J shed 3 bases, with 14 bases lying between them. From germline, CDR1 is MGHRA and CDR2 YSYEKL. This CDR3 region has 16 residues. The CDR3 nucleotides read TGCGCCAGCAGCCAATCAGGACTGGGTGTCTACAATGAGCAGTTCTTC. It yields the protein CASSQSGLGVYNEQFF.

The gene calls are TRBV27 and TRBJ2-1; D might be TRBD1 or TRBD2, each matching 6 bases. V lost 8 bases, J lost 1 base, and 12 bases lay in between. Germline assignment: CDR1 MNHEY and CDR2 SMNVEV (reference sequence). CDR3 length: 14 residues. The CDR3 DNA follows: TGTGCCAGCCACGGGGGCAGGTCCTACAATGAGCAGTTCTTC. This gives the protein CASHGGRSYNEQFF.

The chain carries TRBV2 and TRBJ2-3; D call uncertain. Germline CDR1 reads SNHLY; CDR2 reads FYNNEI. This CDR3 is built from 14 residues. Trimming shortened V by 8 bases and J by 0 bases, and 12 bases separated the two germline ends. Here the CDR3 DNA reads TGTGCCAGCCAGTATAGGGCTAGCACAGATACGCAGTATTTT. This gives the protein CASQYRASTDTQYF. The full variable domain, its missing parts supplied by reference TRBV2 and TRBJ2-3, is EPEVTQTPSHQVTQMGQEVILRCVPISNHLYFYWYRQILGQKVEFLVSFYNNEISEKSEIFDDQFSVERPDGSNFTLKIRSTKLEDSAMYFCASQYRASTDTQYFGPGTRLTVL.

V gene TRBV5-1 combines with J gene TRBJ2-7; 12 bases match TRBD1. With 4 bases clipped from V and 7 bases from J, the junction kept 9 bases outside the gene matches. This CDR3 spans 15 amino acids. CDR1 SGHRS and CDR2 YFSETQ come from the germline V gene. The CDR3 loop reads CASSPGTGGHGEQYF. CDR3 in DNA: TGCGCCAGCAGCCCCGGGACAGGGGGCCATGGGGAGCAGTACTTC.

The chain carries TRBV18 and TRBJ1-4, with a tentative D call TRBD1 (5 bases). The V end was cut by 7 bases, the J end by 7 bases, with 13 bases between. The CDR3 runs to 13 residues. CDR1 is KGHSH, CDR2 LQKENI, per germline. Here the CDR3 DNA reads TGTGCCAGCTTCCCTGGGGGAGGTGAAAAACTGTTTTTT. This encodes CASFPGGGEKLFF. Variable domain in full (rest from reference TRBV18 and TRBJ1-4): NAGVMQNPRHLVRRRGQEARLRCSPMKGHSHVYWYRQLPEEGLKFMVYLQKENIIDESGMPKERFSAEFPKEGPSILRIQQVVRGDSAAYFCASFPGGGEKLFFGSGTQLSVL.

The CDR3 DNA reads as TGTGCCAGCAGCTTAGCGGAGAGCTCCTACAATGAGCAGTTCTTC. It specifies CASSLAESSYNEQFF. The chain couples TRBV7-3 to TRBJ2-1; D gene uncertain. Trimming stripped 2 bases from V and 0 bases from J, with 8 bases between. Germline V lookup: CDR1 SGHTA, CDR2 FQGTGA. The CDR3 extends over 15 amino acids.

The V and J genes are TRBV27 and TRBJ2-7; 11 bases agree with TRBD2. The CDR3 has 15 residues. Germline V CDR1 and CDR2: MNHEY, SMNVEV (reference sequence). The J segment lost 4 bases and the V segment lost 5 bases, leaving 7 bases of the junction unmatched. CDR3 in DNA: TGTGCCAGCAGTCCCTCGGCTAGCGGGAGGTACGAGCAGTACTTC. This gives the protein CASSPSASGRYEQYF.

The gene calls are TRBV7-9 and TRBJ2-2, with TRBD1 matching 10 bases. The CDR3 loop spans 15 amino acids. The J segment lost 8 bases and the V segment lost 4 bases, leaving 7 bases of the junction unmatched. Germline CDR1 is SEHNR and CDR2 is FQNEAQ (reference sequence). CDR3 coding DNA: TGTGCCAGCAGCTCGACAGGGGGCGCGACGGGGGAGCTGTTTTTT. Amino acids: CASSSTGGATGELFF.

The rearrangement links TRBV5-1 to TRBJ2-3, with D possibly TRBD2 on 5 matching bases. The CDR3 has 15 amino acids. CDR1 is SGHRS, CDR2 YFSETQ, per germline. Trimming took off 4 bases at V and 5 bases at J, with 17 bases between the two ends. The CDR3 DNA is TGCGCCAGCAGCCGCCGGTCACAAGAGGGAGATACGCAGTATTTT. Translating gives CASSRRSQEGDTQYF.

The V call is TRBV10-2, the J call TRBJ2-7, with 10 bases fitting TRBD2. Losses at the gene ends were 6 bases for V and 6 bases for J; bases not matched to a gene: 11. The germline CDR1 and CDR2 sequences are WSHSY and SAAADI. This CDR3 is built from 15 residues. CDR3 residues: CASSRVSGRGVEQYF. DNA for the CDR3: TGCGCCAGCAGCCGCGTAAGCGGGAGGGGTGTCGAGCAGTACTTC.

The genes are TRBV14 and TRBJ2-1; no definite D call. This CDR3 is built from 15 residues. V gave up 1 base and J gave up 4 bases, with 11 bases separating them. Germline V gene lookup returns CDR1 SGHDN and CDR2 FVKESK. The CDR3 bases are TGTGCCAGCAGCCAAGTTAGCATTCGGTACAATGAGCAGTTCTTC. Translating gives CASSQVSIRYNEQFF.

This rearrangement joins TRBV6-5 to TRBJ1-4; D is undetermined. The V and J ends lost 6 bases and 4 bases respectively, with 3 bases between them. CDR1 is MNHEY, CDR2 SVGAGI, per germline. This CDR3 is built from 11 residues. The CDR3 nucleotides read TGTGCCAGCAGAATTAATGAAAAACTGTTTTTT. Amino acids: CASRINEKLFF.